This TCR beta chain is drawn from a study of a mutant IDH1 vaccine in newly diagnosed glioma. The overall study: The study started vaccination 4-6 weeks after radiotherapy alone, or with temozolomide cycles. Treated patients were around 62% male, about 38% female, mean age approximately 41 years.

Clones were sequenced by immunoSEQ multiplex PCR, and TCRdb holds only the in-frame ones, with some missing. The repertoire holds approximately 64,000 clones, with approximately 84% as singletons. Regarding the study as a whole: Among top peripheral T cell clonotypes, changes seemed unrelated to pseudoprogression.

Time point indicated: week 11, during vaccination. Doses comprised 300 ug of mutant IDH1 20-mer peptide each, plus topical imiquimod. Each donor presented with a new WHO grade 3 or 4 astrocytoma that tested IDH1-mutant and showed ATRX loss. Looked up from germline, CDR1 is LGHNA and CDR2 is YSLEER. Deletions cut 3 bases from V and 0 bases from J, with 12 bases between. This CDR3 has 15 amino acids. On this clone itself: Its antigen is still unknown.

This receptor was identified in a woman between 50 and 59 years old with glioma. The sample here was PBMCs, taken from a glioma patient whose treatment included an IDH1 peptide vaccine. J is TRBJ2-7 and V is TRBV4-3; D is tentatively TRBD1 or TRBD2 (5 bases each). Written as DNA, the CDR3 is TGCGCCAGCAGCCAGCTCCGGGGCACCTCCTACGAGCAGTACTTC. Translated, it gives CASSQLRGTSYEQYF.